The sequence of this TCR beta chain was determined in a study of cytomegalovirus exposure and HLA in healthy donors. Study observations and caveats: DRB1 showed the most TCR associations and HLA-C the fewest in a later analysis, as rates varied by HLA locus. Most TCRs appeared rarely, but some public TCRs recurred in many donors. According to an earlier analysis, most TCR beta V segments yielded productive rearrangements about 90% or about 30% of the time.

Looked up from germline, CDR1 is SQVTM and CDR2 is ANQGSEA. The CDR3 has 14 residues. V dropped 4 bases and J dropped 10; count of bases not matched to a gene: 13. It was with 60 Vbeta and 13 Jbeta primers that the PCR ran. Measured with immunoSEQ multiplex PCR; TCRdb has only the in-frame clones, and not every one. Here the sample spans about 140,000 clones, roughly 65% being singletons. About this clone: The antigen is not known.

The V gene is TRBV29-1, the J gene TRBJ2-1; 7 positions match TRBD2. This TCR was sampled from a man aged 60 to 75 in good health and CMV-seronegative. The specimen sequenced was PBMCs. CDR3 DNA sequence: TGCAGCGTTGGGCTCCGGGCGGGAGAACGAGAGCAGTTCTTC. This codes for CSVGLRAGEREQFF.